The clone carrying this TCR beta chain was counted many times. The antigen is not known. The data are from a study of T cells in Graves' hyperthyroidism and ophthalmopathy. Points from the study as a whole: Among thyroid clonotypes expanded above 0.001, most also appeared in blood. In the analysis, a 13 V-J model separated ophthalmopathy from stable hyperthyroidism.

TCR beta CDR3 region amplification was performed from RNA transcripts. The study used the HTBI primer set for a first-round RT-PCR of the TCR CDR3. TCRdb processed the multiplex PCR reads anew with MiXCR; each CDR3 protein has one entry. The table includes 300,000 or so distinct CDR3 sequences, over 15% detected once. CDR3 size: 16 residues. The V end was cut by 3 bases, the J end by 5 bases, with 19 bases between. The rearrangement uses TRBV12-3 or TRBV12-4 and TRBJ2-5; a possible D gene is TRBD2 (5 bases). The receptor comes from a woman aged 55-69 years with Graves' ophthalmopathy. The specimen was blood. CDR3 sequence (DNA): TGTGCCAGCAGTTTGGCCCGGGGTCGGGGTAGGGAGACCCAGTACTTC. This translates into CASSLARGRGRETQYF.